These T cell receptor beta chains were read from a single sample in a study of CD8+ T cells in alopecia areata. Assay: immunoSEQ multiplex PCR; the TCRdb copy retains only in-frame clones and omits some. The sample includes 170,000 or so clones, 50% to 65% of them seen just once. Here the sequenced sample was CD8+ T cells sorted from blood, taken at week 24, from a patient treated with tofacitinib. Source of these receptors: a human donor with alopecia areata. Each CDR3 is given with its conserved first and last residue. Fields, in order: D gene, V gene, J gene, CDR3 protein. D genes are given only for firm matches.

TRBD2	TRBV6-1	TRBJ2-1	CASSEAGGTYNEQFF
NA	TRBV30	TRBJ1-2	CASGGPPSGYTF
NA	TRBV9	TRBJ1-1	CASSPRPQNTEAFF
TRBD1	TRBV4-3	TRBJ2-2	CASSRLQGGTGELFF
NA	TRBV4-3	TRBJ1-2	CASSQGLTGYGYTF
NA	TRBV15	TRBJ2-7	CATSRGGEAYEQYF
TRBD1	TRBV5-1	TRBJ1-1	CASSMIQGMSSEAFF
NA	TRBV29-1	TRBJ1-2	CSVPRSGYGYTF
NA	TRBV5-5	TRBJ2-5	CASSPSRETQYF
NA	TRBV7-2	TRBJ2-6	CASSAGLSGANVLTF
NA	TRBV15	TRBJ2-7	CATTGGESYEQYF
NA	TRBV2	TRBJ1-1	CASSSSQGRDEAFF
NA	TRBV4-3	TRBJ2-3	CASSQGGASTDTQYF
NA	TRBV15	TRBJ1-6	CATSRDRQNHNSPLHF
NA	TRBV27	TRBJ1-4	CASSLSPRGEKLFF
NA	TRBV27	TRBJ1-6	CASSLGRGRQALHF
NA	TRBV4-3	TRBJ1-1	CASSQGGGGTEAFF
NA	TRBV9	TRBJ1-2	CASSVDRSFYGYTF
NA	TRBV11-2	TRBJ2-7	CASSSVQGGDEQYF
NA	TRBV29-1	TRBJ1-4	CSVAGPDNEKLFF
NA	TRBV5-1	TRBJ1-1	CASSLITGANTEAFF
NA	TRBV2	TRBJ1-2	CASKPSGNYGYTF
NA	TRBV27	TRBJ1-5	CASSFSAGRPQHF
NA	TRBV13	TRBJ1-4	CASSLRGEEKLFF
TRBD1	TRBV2	TRBJ1-1	CASSRTGNTEAFF
TRBD1	TRBV11-2	TRBJ2-7	CASSSGQGSYEQYF
NA	TRBV30	TRBJ2-1	CAWSVGDEQFF
NA	TRBV13	TRBJ1-1	CASSPGTTEAFF
TRBD1	TRBV30	TRBJ1-4	CAWSEGQGEEKLFF
TRBD1	TRBV4-3	TRBJ1-5	CASSQDRGLQPQHF
NA	TRBV11-2	TRBJ2-7	CASSASGTATFYEQYF
TRBD2	TRBV5-1	TRBJ2-3	CASSLGRTSADTQYF
TRBD1	TRBV7-3	TRBJ2-3	CASSSTGAETDTQYF
NA	TRBV4-3	TRBJ1-2	CASSQDWTYTPTGYTF
NA	TRBV6-6	TRBJ1-6	CASSYSFPLHF
NA	TRBV7-2	TRBJ2-7	CASSSRAYEQYF
TRBD1	TRBV7-9	TRBJ2-7	CASSPGQGYEQYF
NA	TRBV20-1	TRBJ2-1	CSADSGNEQFF
TRBD2	TRBV29-1	TRBJ2-3	CSVESGTTHTDTQYF
NA	TRBV29-1	TRBJ2-2	CSVEGQANTGELFF
NA	TRBV7-9	TRBJ1-1	CASSLTEAFF
TRBD1	TRBV19	TRBJ1-1	CASRDRGNTEAFF
NA	TRBV9	TRBJ2-3	CASSVAAGNPSTDTQYF
TRBD2	TRBV2	TRBJ2-1	CARGLAGRYNEQFF
NA	TRBV7-9	TRBJ1-1	CASSLSGDWTEAFF
TRBD1	TRBV29-1	TRBJ2-5	CSVEDIGQDRGGTETQYF
NA	TRBV29-1	TRBJ2-3	CSAPTLRTQYF
NA	TRBV29-1	TRBJ1-4	CSAANRGATNEKLFF
NA	TRBV13	TRBJ2-7	CASSEDNSYEQYF